The text below deals with one T cell receptor (beta chain). These data are taken from a study of blood T cell repertoires in COVID-19. Background on the study: Researchers got acute and convalescent COVID-19 samples from the United States, Italy and Spain. The cDNA or gDNA used as material had been derived from T cells, B-cell-depleted T cells, or PBMCs.

The germline CDR1 and CDR2 sequences are SGHAT and FQNNGV. The CDR3 runs to 15 residues. V was clipped by 3 bases and J by 6 bases, with 16 bases between them. The protocol was immunoSEQ multiplex PCR, while the TCRdb copy is restricted to in-frame clones and leaves out a portion. The table records roughly 170,000 clones, approximately 77% of them present only once. The chain links TRBV11-2 to TRBJ2-3, with D possibly TRBD1 on 7 matching bases. The receptor comes from a man in his sixties who had recovered from COVID-19. Sequencing was done on a sample of PBMCs or T cells enriched from blood (not recorded which). The CDR3 DNA reads TGTGCCAGCAGCTTGGAGGCCAGGGGGGTTGATACGCAGTATTTT. Translating gives CASSLEARGVDTQYF.